This T cell receptor beta chain came from a study of CD8 T cells in Susac syndrome. This clonotype was detected only once. CDR3 size: 17 residues. V shed 8 bases and J shed 4 bases, with 25 bases lying between them. Germline lookup yields CDR1 LGHDT and CDR2 YNNKEL (reference sequence). The RNA input was roughly 0.45 to 1 ug, and it was reverse transcribed with random hexamers. Via MiXCR, TCRdb re-called the immunoSEQ multiplex PCR reads, giving one row per CDR3 protein. The sample lists about 120,000 distinct CDR3 sequences, over 90% occurring once. The sample comprised CD8+ T cells from PBMCs. The rearrangement joins TRBV3-1 to TRBJ2-3; D unresolved. This receptor was taken from a human donor with Susac syndrome. The CDR3 coding sequence is TGTGCCAGCCAAGAATATATCGGCGGACCAGGCGCAGATACGCAGTATTTT. It encodes CASQEYIGGPGADTQYF.